Sequencing of this TCR beta chain was carried out in a study of T cells in Graves' hyperthyroidism and ophthalmopathy. CDR1 SGDLS and CDR2 YYNGEE come from the germline V gene. CDR3 length: 15 residues. Germline trimming cut 4 bases from V and 5 bases from J; bases unmatched to any gene: 10. RNA transcripts served as the template for amplifying TCR beta CDR3 regions. First-round RT-PCR of the TCR CDR3 relied on the HTBI primer set. TCRdb fed the multiplex PCR reads into MiXCR, producing one record per CDR3 protein. This table holds fewer than 600,000 distinct CDR3 sequences, around 15% found once. V and J are TRBV9 and TRBJ2-5; 8 bases fit TRBD2. The sequenced material came from blood. This receptor was identified in a woman aged 40 to 49 with Graves' hyperthyroidism. CDR3 loop: CASSRETGGLETQYF. The CDR3 coding sequence is TGTGCCAGCAGCAGGGAGACGGGAGGGCTCGAGACCCAGTACTTC.